The clone carrying this T cell receptor beta chain was recorded at least ten times. The entry originates in a study of spatial heterogeneity in lung cancer. TCRdb used MiXCR to reprocess the 5' RACE reads, holding one entry per CDR3 protein. The sample includes 50,000 to 55,000 distinct CDR3 sequences, approximately 7% of them seen just once. Time point noted: sample taken at primary tumor resection. Tumor, nontumor lung or frozen PBMC supplied whole RNA that was sequenced unsorted. Germline CDR1 and CDR2: SNHLY and FYNNEI. This CDR3 is built from 20 residues. V was pared by 6 bases and J by 1 base, with 29 bases between.

The sample was PBMCs, taken at surgery. The chain carries TRBV2 and TRBJ2-3, with D possibly being TRBD2 (6 bases). This TCR derives from a female donor with early-stage non-small cell lung cancer. The CDR3 region has the DNA TGTGCCAGCAGGGGGTTGGAGGGAAGCTACGTCCTTACGGGCACAGATACGCAGTATTTT. Amino acid sequence: CASRGLEGSYVLTGTDTQYF.